The clone carrying this T cell receptor beta chain was seen at least ten times. Its antigen is as yet unknown. The record originates from a study of T cells after yellow fever vaccination. Study results and caveats: Although the secondary response was weaker, it peaked faster, at day 5 versus 15.

One entry per CDR3 protein results from TCRdb running MiXCR on the 5' RACE reads. The data hold 300,000 to 400,000 distinct CDR3 sequences, with roughly 6.1% observed a single time. The source is a man younger than 40 who received the YFV17D yellow fever vaccine. The input for sequencing was PBMCs, taken 5 days after the yellow fever booster vaccination.

The CDR3: CASRKAGPLGTGELFF. The CDR3 coding sequence is TGTGCCAGCAGAAAGGCAGGCCCCTTAGGGACCGGGGAGCTGTTTTTT. The gene calls are TRBV25-1 and TRBJ2-2; D gene uncertain. The length of the CDR3 is 16 residues. CDR1 is MGHDK, CDR2 SYGVNS, per germline. V was clipped by 6 bases and J by 5 bases, with 19 bases between them.